This TCR beta chain comes out of a study of T cells in localized non-small cell lung cancer. Study observations and caveats: Highest T cell clonality was seen in uninvolved adjacent lung, surpassing that measured in tumor. Longer overall survival was linked to higher blood T cell density. The study sequenced only one region of the tumor. As a result, intratumor heterogeneity could not be excluded and remains possible. Adjacent lung was found to contain a median approximately 60 of the top 100 tumor clones.

Notes on this clone: Its antigen is still unknown.

Profiling relied on immunoSEQ multiplex PCR, and the TCRdb table lists in-frame clones only, not all of them. The sample holds roughly 30,000 clones; 94% are singletons and the top ten take 0.65% to 0.85%. Sequencing was performed on peripheral blood, taken before any cancer treatment. The receptor was isolated from a woman aged 40-69 years with stage I lung adenocarcinoma.

This CDR3 reads CASSVSSSYEQYF. The CDR3 nucleotides are TGTGCCAGCAGCGTCAGTAGTTCCTACGAGCAGTACTTC. V gene TRBV9 combines with J gene TRBJ2-7; D gene uncertain. In germline, CDR1 is SGDLS, CDR2 YYNGEE. CDR3 size: 13 residues. The ends were cut back, 2 bases at V and 1 base at J, with 7 bases in the middle. Complete variable domain (other parts from reference TRBV9 and TRBJ2-7): DSGVTQTPKHLITATGQRVTLRCSPRSGDLSVYWYQQSLDQGLQFLIQYYNGEERAKGNILERFSAQQFPDLHSELNLSSLELGDSALYFCASSVSSSYEQYFGPGTRLTVT.